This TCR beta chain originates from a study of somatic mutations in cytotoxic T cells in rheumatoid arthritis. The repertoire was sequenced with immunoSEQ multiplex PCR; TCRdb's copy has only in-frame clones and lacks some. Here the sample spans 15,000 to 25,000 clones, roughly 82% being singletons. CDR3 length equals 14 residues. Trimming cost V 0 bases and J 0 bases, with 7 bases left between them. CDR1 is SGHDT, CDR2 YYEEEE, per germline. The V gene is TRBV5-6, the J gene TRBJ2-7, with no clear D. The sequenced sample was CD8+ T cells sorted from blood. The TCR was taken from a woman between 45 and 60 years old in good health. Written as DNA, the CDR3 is TGTGCCAGCAGCTTGGTGGAGAGCTCCTACGAGCAGTACTTC. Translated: CASSLVESSYEQYF.